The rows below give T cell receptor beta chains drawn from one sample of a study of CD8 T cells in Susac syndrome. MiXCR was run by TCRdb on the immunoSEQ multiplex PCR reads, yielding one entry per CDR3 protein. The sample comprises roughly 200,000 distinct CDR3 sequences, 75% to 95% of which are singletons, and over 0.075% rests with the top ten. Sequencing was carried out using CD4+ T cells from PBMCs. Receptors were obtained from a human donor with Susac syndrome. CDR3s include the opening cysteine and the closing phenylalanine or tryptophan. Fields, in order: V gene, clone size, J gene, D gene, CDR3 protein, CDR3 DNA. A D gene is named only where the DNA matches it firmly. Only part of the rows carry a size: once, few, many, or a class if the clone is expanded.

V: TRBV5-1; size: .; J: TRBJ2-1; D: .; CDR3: CASSLVGPEMSSYNEQFF; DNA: TGCGCCAGCAGCTTAGTGGGCCCTGAAATGAGCTCCTACAATGAGCAGTTCTTC
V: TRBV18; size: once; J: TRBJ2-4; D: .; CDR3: CASSPELAKNIQYF; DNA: TGTGCCAGCTCACCCGAACTAGCCAAAAACATTCAGTACTTC
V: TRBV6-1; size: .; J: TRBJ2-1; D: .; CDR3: CASSEAKGYGQFF; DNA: TGTGCCAGCAGTGAAGCTAAGGGCTATGGGCAGTTCTTC
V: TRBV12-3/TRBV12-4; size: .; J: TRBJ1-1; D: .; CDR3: CASIGSNTEAFF; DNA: TGTGCCAGCATTGGTAGTAACACTGAAGCTTTCTTT
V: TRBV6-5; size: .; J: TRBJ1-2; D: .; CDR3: CASSYLVGGSYGYTF; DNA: TGTGCCAGCAGTTACCTTGTTGGGGGTAGCTATGGCTACACCTTC
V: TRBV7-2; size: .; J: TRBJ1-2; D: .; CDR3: CASSHRTARHGYTF; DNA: TGTGCCAGCAGCCATCGGACAGCCCGGCATGGCTACACCTTC
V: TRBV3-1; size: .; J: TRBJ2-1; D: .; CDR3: CASSHLRGRAAGLNEQFF; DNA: TGTGCCAGCAGCCATCTGAGGGGGAGGGCCGCCGGGCTCAATGAGCAGTTCTTC
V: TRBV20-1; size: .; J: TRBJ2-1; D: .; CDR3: CSALSGTTISSYNEQFF; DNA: TGCAGTGCCTTGAGCGGGACAACTATAAGCTCCTACAATGAGCAGTTCTTC
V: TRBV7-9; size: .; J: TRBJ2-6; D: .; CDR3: CASSPLDSGANVLTF; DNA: TGTGCCAGCAGCCCCCTTGACTCTGGGGCCAACGTCCTGACTTTC
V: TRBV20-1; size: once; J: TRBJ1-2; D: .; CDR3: CSAPTRLRGIYYTF; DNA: TGCAGTGCCCCGACGAGACTCAGGGGAATTTATTACACCTTC
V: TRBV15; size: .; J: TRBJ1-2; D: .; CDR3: CATSRRDRLNYGYTF; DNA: TGTGCCACCAGCCGAAGGGACCGACTTAACTATGGCTACACCTTC
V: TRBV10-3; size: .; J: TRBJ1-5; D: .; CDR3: CAISESSSQRGNQPQHF; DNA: TGTGCCATCAGTGAGTCCAGTAGTCAAAGGGGCAATCAGCCCCAGCATTTT
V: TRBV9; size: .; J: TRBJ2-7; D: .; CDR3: CASSPVGDSYEQYF; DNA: TGTGCCAGCAGCCCCGTTGGGGACTCCTACGAGCAGTACTTC
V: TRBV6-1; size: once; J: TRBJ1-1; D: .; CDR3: CASSELGDTEAFF; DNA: TGTGCCAGCAGTGAATTGGGTGACACTGAAGCTTTCTTT
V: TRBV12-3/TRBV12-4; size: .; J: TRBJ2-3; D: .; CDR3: CASSLRGGTTDTQYF; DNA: TGTGCCAGCAGTTTAAGAGGGGGAACCACAGATACGCAGTATTTT
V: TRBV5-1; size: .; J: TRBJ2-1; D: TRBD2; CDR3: CASSMDPSGRYNEQFF; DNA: TGCGCCAGCAGCATGGACCCTAGCGGGAGGTACAATGAGCAGTTCTTC
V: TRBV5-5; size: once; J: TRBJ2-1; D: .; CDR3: CASSLASGTSIYNEQFF; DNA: TGTGCCAGCAGCTTGGCCTCGGGGACGAGTATCTACAATGAGCAGTTCTTC
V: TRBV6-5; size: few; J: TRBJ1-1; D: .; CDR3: CASSYLSLTNTEAFF; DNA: TGTGCCAGCAGTTACCTCAGCCTTACGAACACTGAAGCTTTCTTT
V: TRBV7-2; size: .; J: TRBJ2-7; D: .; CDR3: CASSQQDSTEQYF; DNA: TGTGCCAGCAGCCAACAGGACAGCACCGAGCAGTACTTC
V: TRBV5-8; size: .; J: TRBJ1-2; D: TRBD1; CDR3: CASSTGQGRGYGYTF; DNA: TGTGCCAGCAGCACCGGACAGGGCAGGGGATATGGCTACACCTTC
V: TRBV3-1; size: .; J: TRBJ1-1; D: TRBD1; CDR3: CASSARGGTGADTEAFF; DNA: TGTGCCAGCAGCGCCCGGGGAGGGACAGGGGCTGACACTGAAGCTTTCTTT
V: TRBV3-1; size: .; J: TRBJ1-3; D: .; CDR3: CASSPRGPGNTIYF; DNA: TGTGCCAGCAGCCCCAGGGGTCCTGGAAACACCATATATTTT
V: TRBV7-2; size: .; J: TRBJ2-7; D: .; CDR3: CASSLSSVSYEQYF; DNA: TGTGCCAGCAGCTTGAGCTCTGTGTCCTACGAGCAGTACTTC
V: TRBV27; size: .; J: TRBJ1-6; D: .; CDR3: CASSWGVQDSPLHF; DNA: TGTGCCAGCAGTTGGGGGGTACAAGATTCACCCCTCCACTTT
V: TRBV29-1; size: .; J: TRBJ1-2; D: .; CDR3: CSVEIEFYGYTF; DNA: TGCAGCGTTGAAATAGAATTCTATGGCTACACCTTC
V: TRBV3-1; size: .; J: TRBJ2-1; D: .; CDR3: CASSHTHEQFF; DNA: TGTGCCAGCAGCCATACCCATGAGCAGTTCTTC
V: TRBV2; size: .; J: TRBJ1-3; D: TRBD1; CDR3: CASSGPQGSSGNTIYF; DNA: TGTGCCAGCAGTGGGCCACAGGGGAGCTCTGGAAACACCATATATTTT
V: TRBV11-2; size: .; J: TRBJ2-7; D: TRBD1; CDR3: CASSLNRGSYEQYF; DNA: TGTGCCAGCAGCTTGAACAGGGGCTCCTACGAGCAGTACTTC
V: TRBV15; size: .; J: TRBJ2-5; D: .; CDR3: CATSRDPGRTLETQYF; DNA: TGTGCCACCAGCAGAGATCCCGGCAGGACCTTAGAGACCCAGTACTTC
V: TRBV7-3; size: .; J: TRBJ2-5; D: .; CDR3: CASSLMGGLNGETQYF; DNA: TGTGCCAGCAGCTTAATGGGGGGGCTAAATGGGGAGACCCAGTACTTC